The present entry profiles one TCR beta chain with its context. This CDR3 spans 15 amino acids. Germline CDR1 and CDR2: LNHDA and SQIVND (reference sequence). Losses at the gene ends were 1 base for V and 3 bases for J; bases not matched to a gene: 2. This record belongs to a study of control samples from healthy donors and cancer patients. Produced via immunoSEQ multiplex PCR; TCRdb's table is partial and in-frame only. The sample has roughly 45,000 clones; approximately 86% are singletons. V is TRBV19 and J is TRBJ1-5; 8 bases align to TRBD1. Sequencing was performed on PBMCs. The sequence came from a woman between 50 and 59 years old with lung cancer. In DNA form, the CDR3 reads TGTGCCAGTAGTATAGGACAGGGGTTCAATCAGCCCCAGCATTTT. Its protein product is CASSIGQGFNQPQHF.